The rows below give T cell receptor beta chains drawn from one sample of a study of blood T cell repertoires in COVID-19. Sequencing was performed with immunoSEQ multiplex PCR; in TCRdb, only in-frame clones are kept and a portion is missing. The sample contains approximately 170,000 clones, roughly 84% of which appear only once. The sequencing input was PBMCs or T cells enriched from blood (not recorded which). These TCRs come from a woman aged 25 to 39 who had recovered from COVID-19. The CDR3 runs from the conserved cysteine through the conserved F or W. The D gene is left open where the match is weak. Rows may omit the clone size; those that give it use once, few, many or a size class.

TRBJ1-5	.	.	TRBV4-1	TGCGCCAGCAGCCAAGATCATCCAGGGGCTCAGCCCCAGCATTTT	CASSQDHPGAQPQHF
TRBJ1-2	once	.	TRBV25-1	TGTGCCAGCAGTGAAAGGGGAAGGGACTATGGCTACACCTTC	CASSERGRDYGYTF
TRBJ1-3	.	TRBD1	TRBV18	TGTGCCAGCTCACCACCTGGGACAGGGGGCTTTGGAAACACCATATATTTT	CASSPPGTGGFGNTIYF
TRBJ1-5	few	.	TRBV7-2	TGTGCCAGCAGCTTAGCTCAGGGGTGGAATCAGCCCCAGCATTTT	CASSLAQGWNQPQHF
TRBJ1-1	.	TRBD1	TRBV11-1	TGTGCCAGCAGCTCCGGGGCAAAACAGGGGATCCCTGAAGCTTTCTTT	CASSSGAKQGIPEAFF
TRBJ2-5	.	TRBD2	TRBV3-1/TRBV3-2	TGTGCCAGCAGCCAAAGGGGACTAGCGGGAAGGGAGACCCAGTACTTC	CASSQRGLAGRETQYF
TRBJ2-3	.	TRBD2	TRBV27	TGTGCCAGCAGTCCCGGGACTAGCGGGGGTATCACAGATACGCAGTATTTT	CASSPGTSGGITDTQYF
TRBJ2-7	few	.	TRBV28	TGTGCCAGCAGCTCGCCTGGCGGGAACTACGAGCAGTACTTC	CASSSPGGNYEQYF
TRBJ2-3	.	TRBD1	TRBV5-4	TGTGCCAGCAGCTTTCAGGGGGCGCGTGATACGCAGTATTTT	CASSFQGARDTQYF
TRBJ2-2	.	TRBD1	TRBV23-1	TGCGCCAGCAGTCAAGGTGGACAGGTTCGAAACACCGGGGAGCTGTTTTTT	CASSQGGQVRNTGELFF
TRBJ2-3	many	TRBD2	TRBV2	TGTGCCAGCAGTGAAGTGGGACTAGCGGGGGGCACAGATACGCAGTATTTT	CASSEVGLAGGTDTQYF
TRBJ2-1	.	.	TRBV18	TGTGCCAGCTCACCGGGGCAGGGCAATGAGCAGTTCTTC	CASSPGQGNEQFF
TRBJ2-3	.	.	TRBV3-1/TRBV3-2	TGTGCCAGCAGCCAATGGACTTTGGATACGCAGTATTTT	CASSQWTLDTQYF
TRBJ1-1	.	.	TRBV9	TGTGCCAGCAGCGAATGGGGCATGAACACTGAAGCTTTCTTT	CASSEWGMNTEAFF
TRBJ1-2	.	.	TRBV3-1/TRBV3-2	TGTGCCAGCAGCCAAGGTATAATACAGTACTTAAACTATGGCTACACCTTC	CASSQGIIQYLNYGYTF
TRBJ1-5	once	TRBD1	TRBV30	TGTGCCTGGAGTGTCACAGGGGGCAATCAGCCCCAGCATTTT	CAWSVTGGNQPQHF
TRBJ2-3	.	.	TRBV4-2	TGTGCCAGCAGCCAAGATACAAATACGCAGTATTTT	CASSQDTNTQYF
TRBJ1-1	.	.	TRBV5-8	TGTGCCAGTTCCGGGTTACCTGAAGCTTTCTTT	CASSGLPEAFF
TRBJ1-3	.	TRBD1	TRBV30	TGTGCCTGGACCACACGGACAGGGGGTGGAAACACCATATATTTT	CAWTTRTGGGNTIYF
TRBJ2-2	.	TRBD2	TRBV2	TGTGCCAGCAGTGACCGACTAGCGGGGGAGGCCGGGGAGCTGTTTTTT	CASSDRLAGEAGELFF
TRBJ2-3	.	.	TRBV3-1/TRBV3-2	TGTGCCAGCAGCCGTGGACAGAGCACAGATACGCAGTATTTT	CASSRGQSTDTQYF
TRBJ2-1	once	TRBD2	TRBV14	TGTGCCAGCAGCCACACTAGCGGGGGCAATGAGCAGTTCTTC	CASSHTSGGNEQFF
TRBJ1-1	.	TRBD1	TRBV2	TGTGCCAGCACCAAACGAGGGACAGGTGGGGGGGATAACACTGAAGCTTTCTTT	CASTKRGTGGGDNTEAFF
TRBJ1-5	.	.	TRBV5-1	TGCGCCAGCAGCTGGGGGGGGGCCACCCAGCCCCAGCATTTT	CASSWGGATQPQHF
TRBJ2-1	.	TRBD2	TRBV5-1	TGCGCCAGCAGCTTGACCTCCGGGACTAGCGGTTACAATGAGCAGTTCTTC	CASSLTSGTSGYNEQFF
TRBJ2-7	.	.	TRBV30	TGTGCCTGGACCCCCTCGGGGGACGAGCAGTACTTC	CAWTPSGDEQYF
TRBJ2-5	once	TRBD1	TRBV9	TGTGCCAGCAGCGACGGGACAGCGGTCCAAGAGACCCAGTACTTC	CASSDGTAVQETQYF
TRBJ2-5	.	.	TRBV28	TGTGCCAGCAGTTCATACCCCCGGGAGACCCAGTACTTC	CASSSYPRETQYF
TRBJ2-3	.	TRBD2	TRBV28	TGTGCCAGCAGTTTATCGTCCCTAGCGGCTAGCACAGATACGCAGTATTTT	CASSLSSLAASTDTQYF
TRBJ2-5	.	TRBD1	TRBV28	TGTGCCAGCAGACAAGGACAGGGGGCCTGGAACCAAGAGACCCAGTACTTC	CASRQGQGAWNQETQYF
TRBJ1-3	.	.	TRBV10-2	TGCGCCAGCACCCCGGGCAGGGGAGTAGACACCATATATTTT	CASTPGRGVDTIYF
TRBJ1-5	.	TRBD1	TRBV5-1	TGCGCCAGCAGCCCCGACACAGGGGGGAGTGAGCCCCAGCATTTT	CASSPDTGGSEPQHF
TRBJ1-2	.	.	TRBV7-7	TGTGCTAGCAGCTTAGTCAACAGGGACTATGGCTACACCTTC	CASSLVNRDYGYTF
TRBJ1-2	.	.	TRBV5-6	TGTGCCAGCAGCTTGGCCGGGACATCATATGGCTACACCTTC	CASSLAGTSYGYTF
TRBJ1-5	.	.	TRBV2	TGTGCCAGCAGTGAAATTGGACAAGGCCGGCAGCCCCAGCATTTT	CASSEIGQGRQPQHF
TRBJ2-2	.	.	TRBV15	TGTGCCACCAGCAGATCGAGACAGGTCAGGAACACCGGGGAGCTGTTTTTT	CATSRSRQVRNTGELFF
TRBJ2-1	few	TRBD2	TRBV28	TGTGCCAGCTCATTAGCGGGACGCTCCTACAATGAGCAGTTCTTC	CASSLAGRSYNEQFF
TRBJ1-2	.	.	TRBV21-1	TGTGCCAGCAGCAAAGTCAACAGTCCCTCTTCTAACTATGGCTACACCTTC	CASSKVNSPSSNYGYTF
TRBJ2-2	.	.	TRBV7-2	TGTGCCAGCAGCCCGCTCAGGGGGAACACCGGGGAGCTGTTTTTT	CASSPLRGNTGELFF
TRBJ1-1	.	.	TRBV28	TGTGCCAGCAGTTTTTGGGACAAGAACACTGAAGCTTTCTTT	CASSFWDKNTEAFF
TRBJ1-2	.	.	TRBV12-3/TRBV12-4	TGTGCCAGCAGCCCCGACTATGGCTACACCTTC	CASSPDYGYTF
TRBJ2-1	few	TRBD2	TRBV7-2	TGTGCCAGCAGCACCACTAGCGGGAGTCTCTATGAGCAGTTCTTC	CASSTTSGSLYEQFF
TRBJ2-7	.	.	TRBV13	TGTGCCAGCAGCTTAGGGCCCTCATTGGGCGACGAGCAGTACTTC	CASSLGPSLGDEQYF
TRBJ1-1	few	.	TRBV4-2	TGTGCCAGCAGCCACCCTGGGGCAGGGAGGGGCACTGAAGCTTTCTTT	CASSHPGAGRGTEAFF
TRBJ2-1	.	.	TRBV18	TGTGCCAGCTCACCACCGCTCCTAGCGACGAATGAGCAGTTCTTC	CASSPPLLATNEQFF
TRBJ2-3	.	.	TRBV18	TGTGCCAGCTCACCAAGGAGGGCTGGTACAGATACGCAGTATTTT	CASSPRRAGTDTQYF